The rows below give T cell receptor beta chains drawn from one sample of a study of identical twins. TCRdb reprocessed the 5' RACE reads via MiXCR and lists one record per CDR3 protein. The table lists roughly 1,500,000 distinct CDR3 sequences, roughly a third of them singletons, with 0.25% to 0.3% in the top ten. Sequenced sample: cord blood. The receptors originated from a newborn girl in good health. CDR3s include the opening cysteine and the closing phenylalanine or tryptophan. D genes are given only for firm matches. The size entry is marked missing in some rows and otherwise reads once, few, many or a size class.

D	V	J	size	CDR3	DNA
NA	TRBV3-1	TRBJ1-2	NA	CASSQVRNTVRAVYGYTF	TGTGCCAGCAGCCAAGTCAGGAACACAGTACGAGCCGTCTATGGCTACACCTTC
TRBD2	TRBV20-1	TRBJ2-7	NA	CSARGGGKWPSGGTYEQYF	TGCAGTGCTAGAGGGGGTGGAAAGTGGCCTAGCGGGGGGACCTACGAGCAGTACTTC
TRBD1	TRBV11-2	TRBJ1-6	few	CASGGDRVNSPLHF	TGTGCCAGCGGAGGGGACAGAGTAAATTCACCCCTCCACTTT
NA	TRBV5-1	TRBJ2-4	few	CASSLGDTAKNIQYF	TGCGCCAGCAGCTTGGGGGATACAGCCAAAAACATTCAGTACTTC
NA	TRBV6-5	TRBJ1-4	NA	CASGDEGVATNEKLFF	TGTGCCAGCGGAGACGAGGGGGTCGCAACTAATGAAAAACTGTTTTTT
NA	TRBV5-1	TRBJ1-2	NA	CASSLGQQEGGYTF	TGCGCCAGCAGCTTGGGGCAGCAGGAGGGTGGCTACACCTTC
NA	TRBV3-1	TRBJ2-7	NA	CASSQDLPGEQYF	TGTGCCAGCAGCCAAGATCTACCAGGCGAGCAGTACTTC
NA	TRBV20-1	TRBJ2-7	few	CSAKHLIQSYEQYF	TGCAGTGCTAAGCATCTCATCCAGTCCTACGAGCAGTACTTC
NA	TRBV7-2	TRBJ2-1	few	CASSLVSSNEQFF	TGTGCCAGCAGCTTAGTTAGTTCCAATGAGCAGTTCTTC
TRBD2	TRBV20-1	TRBJ2-7	few	CSARGDLPGLAGLSYEQYF	TGCAGTGCTAGAGGAGACCTCCCTGGACTAGCGGGTTTATCCTACGAGCAGTACTTC
TRBD2	TRBV6-4	TRBJ2-1	NA	CASSKEAGTSGYNEQFF	TGTGCCAGCAGTAAGGAGGCCGGGACTAGCGGCTACAATGAGCAGTTCTTC
NA	TRBV12-3/TRBV12-4	TRBJ1-1	few	CASSLATSMNTEAFF	TGTGCCAGCAGTTTAGCAACTTCAATGAACACTGAAGCTTTCTTT
NA	TRBV28	TRBJ2-5	NA	CASSLTDRETQYF	TGTGCCAGCAGTTTAACGGACCGGGAGACCCAGTACTTC
TRBD2	TRBV20-1	TRBJ2-4	NA	CSARPESPGLVPLAKNIQYF	TGCAGTGCTAGACCGGAATCTCCGGGACTAGTTCCTCTAGCCAAAAACATTCAGTACTTC
NA	TRBV24-1	TRBJ2-1	NA	CATSDSTREPYNEQFF	TGTGCCACCAGTGACTCGACTAGGGAGCCCTACAATGAGCAGTTCTTC
TRBD2	TRBV6-5	TRBJ2-3	NA	CASSRTSGSSSDTQYF	TGTGCCAGCAGTCGGACTAGCGGGAGTTCATCAGATACGCAGTATTTT
NA	TRBV20-1	TRBJ2-3	few	CSAPRRTDTQYF	TGCAGTGCCCCCCGTCGCACAGATACGCAGTATTTT